This T cell receptor beta chain came from a study of beta chain features in type 1 diabetes (dated by TCRdb to 2016 to 2019). Study-level background: No differences in mean age, gender distribution, total cell number or subset yield were found between patients and healthy donors. Regulatory and stem cell-like memory subsets were isolated from only 8 patients and 8 healthy donors, whereas naive and central memory subsets came from all 28 donors. Across all samples, some 99 million sorted cells were examined, and cell number per subset correlated strongly with RNA yield. In the study, recently diagnosed type 1 diabetes patients and matched healthy donors were compared on the TCRB repertoires of their sorted circulating CD4+ T cell subsets. The study at large found these results: Because cDNA was sequenced instead of genomic DNA, activated cells with high expression could be over-represented, although the groups did not differ in activation or CD3 levels. At VDJ recombination sites, type 1 diabetes patients had fewer insertions and more deleted nucleotides, which implies abnormalities in thymic rearrangement. In all four CD4+ subsets, TCRB CDR3 length was moderately but significantly shorter in type 1 diabetes patients. Naive, central memory and regulatory TCRB repertoires appeared to be more alike among patients than among healthy donors. Only small numbers of individuals were included in the HLA sub-analyses, which left unresolved whether HLA type had any influence on TCRB rearrangement. PCR may preferentially amplify shorter templates, but because patient and control samples were amplified and corrected together, any resulting skew would affect both groups equally.

The entire isolated RNA was reverse transcribed using the High Capacity cDNA Reverse Transcription Kit, and thus expressed TCRB transcripts were sequenced. Naive, central memory and regulatory T cell samples underwent deep immunoSEQ sequencing, averaging around 4 million total reads per sample. Sorted cells were lysed in RLT buffer, and RNA was extracted using DNase-treated RNeasy Micro or Mini kits according to cell number. To prevent cross-contamination, every cell subset was processed on its own, while patient and healthy donor samples were processed together. The immunoSEQ multiplex PCR was used to amplify TCRB sequences from cDNA, generating 87-bp fragments that spanned the CDR3 region. Amplicons were sequenced on the Illumina HiSeq platform. The study's own analysis went as follows. Synthetic template baselines were used to correct PCR bias computationally, reads within Hamming distance 2 were collapsed, and singletons that could not be merged were discarded. Reads were aligned to IMGT to assign V, D and J genes, CDR3 length, and insertions or deletions at six rearrangement sites. Clonotype counts were normalized to sorted cell number within each subset before computing true diversity and Gini coefficients with the tcR R package. Repertoire sharing was quantified using the overlap coefficient calculated on TCRB nucleotide sequences. Out-of-frame TCRB sequences from naive cells were analyzed as a proxy for the pre-selection repertoire. TCRdb obtained this table from immuneACCESS and retained in-frame rearrangements with V and J assigned. These tables miss some clones; where compared with another copy, unresolved V genes account for less than half of the shortfall, and the remainder is unexplained. V, J and clone size were drawn from that table, and D and trimming were deduced from the DNA. The table for this sample lists a few hundred thousand clones; approximately 16% of them were counted only once. More than 0.015% of the sample goes to the ten largest clones.

A single peripheral blood draw of around 120 mL on average was collected from each donor into heparinised tubes. Using a panel that included CD45RO, CCR7, CD25, CD127, CD95 and CD27, naive, central memory, regulatory and stem cell-like memory CD4+ T cells were sorted on a BD FACSAria II. Every sorted population had a purity above 95%. PBMCs were separated immediately by Lymphoprep density gradient centrifugation and were stained directly, without being cultured. So that batch effects would be minimized, each experiment stained and sorted samples in pairs, pairing one healthy donor with one patient. The CDR3 sequence holds 14 residues, the cysteine and phenylalanine included. CDR3 DNA only is kept here, 42 bases in frame from base 1. The germline V gene provides CDR1 SNHLY and CDR2 FYNNEI. V and J are truncated by 4 bases and 5 bases respectively, leaving an intervening sequence of 14 bases. Regarding this clone: The antigen this receptor binds is unknown. No quality values exist for individual bases; no much larger clone is one base distant.

This sequence uses TRBV2 and TRBJ1-2; there is no confident call for the D gene. The sequenced sample consisted of naive CD4+ T cells from blood. The intended sense of this specimen's cell subset or site label: true naive CD4+ T cells. The TCR was taken from a man younger than 35 with type 1 diabetes. In nucleotides, the sequence is TGTGCCAGCAGTGGGGGATCTGGAGGGTATGGCTACACCTTC. Its product reads: CASSGGSGGYGYTF.